The rows below give T cell receptor beta chains drawn from one sample of a study of blood T cell repertoires in COVID-19. TCRdb's table, derived via immunoSEQ multiplex PCR, lists solely in-frame clones and lacks some. Of about 74,000 clones in the sample, approximately 84% were seen once. Source material: peripheral blood. The receptors come from a man aged 70-80 years with acute or convalescent COVID-19. Both conserved end residues are part of each CDR3. D genes are given only for firm matches. For some rows the clone size is stated as once, few or many, or as a class when expanded; others skip it.

j_gene	abundance	v_gene	d_gene	CDR3nt	CDR3aa
TRBJ2-3	NA	TRBV7-9	TRBD2	TGTGCCAGCAGCTTAACGCGGGAGGTAGATACGCAGTATTTT	CASSLTREVDTQYF
TRBJ2-1	NA	TRBV16	TRBD2	TGTGCCAGCAGCCAAGTAGCGGGGAGCTACAATGAGCAGTTCTTC	CASSQVAGSYNEQFF
TRBJ2-5	NA	TRBV7-3	TRBD2	TGTGCCAGCAGCTTAATAGGACTAGCGGGCCAAGAGACCCAGTACTTC	CASSLIGLAGQETQYF
TRBJ1-2	NA	TRBV27	NA	TGTGCCAGCAGTTATAAGGGGCAAGGCTATGGCTACACCTTC	CASSYKGQGYGYTF
TRBJ2-1	NA	TRBV10-3	TRBD2	TGTGCCATCAGTGAGTCCGGACTAGCGGTCCCGAGACACAATGAGCAGTTCTTC	CAISESGLAVPRHNEQFF
TRBJ2-1	NA	TRBV2	TRBD1	TGTGCCAGCAGTGCGGACAGGGGAGGGAATGAGCAGTTCTTC	CASSADRGGNEQFF
TRBJ2-7	NA	TRBV3-1/TRBV3-2	TRBD1	TGTGCCAGCAGGGGGACAGGGGGATACGAGCAGTACTTC	CASRGTGGYEQYF
TRBJ2-1	NA	TRBV7-9	TRBD2	TGTGCCAGCAGCTTCCCGAAGACTAGCGGGAGTGGTGAGCAGTTCTTC	CASSFPKTSGSGEQFF
TRBJ2-1	few	TRBV4-1	TRBD2	TGCGCCAGCAGCCAAGTAGGAAGCGGGAGGGCCTTGAATGAGCAGTTCTTC	CASSQVGSGRALNEQFF
TRBJ2-2	NA	TRBV9	TRBD2	TGTGCCAGCAGCGTCGCTAGCGGGTCCACCGGGGAGCTGTTTTTT	CASSVASGSTGELFF
TRBJ2-1	NA	TRBV2	NA	TGTGCCAGCAACCGAGGGGGTAATGAGCAGTTCTTC	CASNRGGNEQFF
TRBJ2-3	NA	TRBV9	NA	TGTGCCAGCAGCCGCACGCTACAGGGGGGACTAGCTAAGAGGACGGACTCTTTAGATACGCAGTATTTT	CASSRTLQGGLAKRTDSLDTQYF
TRBJ2-5	NA	TRBV23-1	TRBD2	TGCGCCACCTGGGGACGGGGGGAAGAGACCCAGTACTTC	CATWGRGEETQYF
TRBJ2-1	once	TRBV28	TRBD2	TGTGCCAGCAGTCGGGGGACTAGCGGTTACAATGAGCAGTTCTTC	CASSRGTSGYNEQFF
TRBJ2-1	NA	TRBV11-3	NA	TGTGCCAGCAGCTTTACTAATCGGGATGAGCAGTTCTTC	CASSFTNRDEQFF
TRBJ1-1	NA	TRBV28	NA	TGTGCCAGCTGGGGCGGCACTGAAGCTTTCTTT	CASWGGTEAFF
TRBJ2-1	NA	TRBV28	NA	TGTGCCAGCAGTTTGGCGGTTCGAAATGAGCAGTTCTTC	CASSLAVRNEQFF
TRBJ2-5	NA	TRBV5-1	NA	TGCGCCAGCAGACCTTGGGGCCCGCAATGGGAGACCCAGTACTTC	CASRPWGPQWETQYF
TRBJ1-4	NA	TRBV6-5	TRBD1	TGTGCCAGCAGCCCCCTGACAGGGGGTGATGAAAAACTGTTTTTT	CASSPLTGGDEKLFF
TRBJ1-1	NA	TRBV11-2	NA	TGTGCCAGCAGCTTTCGGGGGGCGCAGACTGAAGCTTTCTTT	CASSFRGAQTEAFF
TRBJ2-6	NA	TRBV9	NA	TGTGCCAGCAGCGTAGCAAGAGCTGGGGCCAACGTCCTGACTTTC	CASSVARAGANVLTF
TRBJ1-5	NA	TRBV28	NA	TGTGCCAGCAGCACTAATCAGCCCCAGCATTTT	CASSTNQPQHF
TRBJ1-2	NA	TRBV4-1	NA	TGCGCCAGCAGCCAATCTACAGGTCTCTATGGCTACACCTTC	CASSQSTGLYGYTF
TRBJ2-7	NA	TRBV1	NA	TGCACCAGCAGCCTACCAGGGGGCTGCGAGCAGTACTTC	CTSSLPGGCEQYF
TRBJ2-5	NA	TRBV2	TRBD2	TGTGCCAGCAGTCGCGATACTAGCGGGGGGGCGGAGACCCAGTACTTC	CASSRDTSGGAETQYF
TRBJ1-4	NA	TRBV10-2	NA	TGCGCCAGCAGTGAGGCCGGGAATCCTGAAAAACTGTTTTTT	CASSEAGNPEKLFF
TRBJ2-1	many	TRBV7-2	TRBD2	TGTGCCAGCAGCCGGACTAGCGGGTACAATGAGCAGTTCTTC	CASSRTSGYNEQFF